These T cell receptor beta chains were read from a single sample in a study of a mutant IDH1 vaccine in newly diagnosed glioma. These TCRs are of unknown antigen specificity. Assay used: immunoSEQ multiplex PCR; TCRdb lists only in-frame clones, some missing. The sample consists of under 150,000 clones, approximately 87% of them appearing once. Sequencing was performed on PBMCs, taken from a glioma patient whose treatment included an IDH1 peptide vaccine. Receptors were obtained from a woman aged 50 to 60 with glioma. Both conserved end residues are part of each CDR3. D genes are given only for firm matches.

TRBV29-1	TRBJ1-1	-	CSVGTGAEAFF	TGCAGCGTTGGTACTGGGGCTGAAGCTTTCTTT
TRBV19	TRBJ1-5	-	CASSIAGAPNQPQHF	TGTGCCAGTAGTATAGCAGGGGCCCCCAATCAGCCCCAGCATTTT
TRBV19	TRBJ1-5	TRBD1	CASTTDRAAGNQPQHF	TGTGCCAGTACCACGGACAGGGCGGCGGGCAATCAGCCCCAGCATTTT
TRBV7-2	TRBJ2-3	-	CASSLARVGTDTQYF	TGTGCCAGCAGCTTAGCGAGGGTCGGCACAGATACGCAGTATTTT
TRBV27	TRBJ2-5	-	CASSLAVGAAQTQYF	TGTGCCAGCAGTTTGGCTGTGGGGGCGGCGCAGACCCAGTACTTC
TRBV19	TRBJ1-1	TRBD1	CASSIGDRNTEAFF	TGTGCCAGTAGTATAGGGGACAGGAACACTGAAGCTTTCTTT
TRBV27	TRBJ1-6	TRBD1	CASSLGQGLENSPLHF	TGTGCCAGCAGTTTAGGACAGGGGCTAGAGAATTCACCCCTCCACTTT
TRBV5-1	TRBJ1-1	-	CASSLPGVNAEAFF	TGCGCCAGCAGCTTACCAGGGGTTAACGCTGAAGCTTTCTTT
TRBV11-1	TRBJ2-4	-	CASTPRGAKNIQYF	TGTGCCAGCACCCCTCGGGGCGCCAAAAACATTCAGTACTTC
TRBV28	TRBJ1-6	-	CASSGIPNSPLHF	TGTGCCAGCAGTGGGATCCCAAATTCACCCCTCCACTTT
TRBV28	TRBJ1-2	-	CASSDKTVPFSGYTF	TGTGCCAGCAGTGACAAGACAGTTCCCTTTAGCGGCTACACCTTC
TRBV28	TRBJ2-7	-	CASSRRGSRGYEQYF	TGTGCCAGCAGCCGCCGGGGCTCTAGGGGATACGAGCAGTACTTC
TRBV4-1	TRBJ2-2	TRBD2	CASSQRTSGRSTGELFF	TGCGCCAGCAGCCAAAGGACTAGCGGGAGGAGCACCGGGGAGCTGTTTTTT
TRBV28	TRBJ2-6	-	CASSFEGTGANVLTF	TGTGCCAGCAGTTTTGAAGGGACTGGGGCCAACGTCCTGACTTTC
TRBV27	TRBJ2-3	TRBD1	CASSLDRGIDTQYF	TGTGCCAGCAGTCTCGACAGGGGAATAGATACGCAGTATTTT
TRBV6-4	TRBJ1-1	TRBD1	CASRKTGGNTEAFF	TGTGCCAGCAGAAAGACAGGGGGAAACACTGAAGCTTTCTTT
TRBV27	TRBJ2-1	TRBD2	CASSLDGRPYVNEQFF	TGTGCCAGCAGTTTAGACGGGAGGCCGTATGTCAATGAGCAGTTCTTC
TRBV5-1	TRBJ1-2	-	CASSDGVGEGYTF	TGCGCCAGCAGCGATGGTGTCGGGGAGGGCTACACCTTC
TRBV6-1	TRBJ2-2	-	CASRQQNTGELFF	TGTGCCAGCAGGCAACAGAACACCGGGGAGCTGTTTTTT
TRBV7-2	TRBJ2-7	-	CASSQDFSYEQYF	TGTGCCAGCAGCCAGGACTTTTCCTACGAGCAGTACTTC
TRBV2	TRBJ2-4	-	CASSDRAKNIQYF	TGTGCCAGCAGCGACAGAGCCAAAAACATTCAGTACTTC
TRBV27	TRBJ2-5	-	CASSWGNSEGTQYF	TGTGCCAGCAGTTGGGGTAACAGCGAGGGGACCCAGTACTTC
TRBV5-4	TRBJ1-2	TRBD1	CASSWTGNGYTF	TGTGCCAGCAGCTGGACAGGGAATGGCTACACCTTC